This T cell receptor beta chain was obtained from a study of shared clonotypes between healthy human individuals (dated by TCRdb to about 2020). Background for the entire study: A couple of women and a few men aged 18 to 49 years were included in the cohort. Per donor, leukapheresis produced somewhere between about 0.85 and 9.5 billion PBMCs. For each donor, three plates each were used for CD4 naive and CD4 memory, two plates were used for CD8 naive, and one plate was used for CD8 memory. Libraries were prepared and TCR repertoires were sequenced by different laboratories using diverse techniques, in order to increase sequencing depth and limit assay-specific biases. To estimate repertoire size and how much clonotype sharing occurs between individuals, the study deeply sequenced the blood TCR repertoires of several healthy adults. Summary of the overall study and its limitations: Naive subsets generally had larger estimated clonotype richness than memory subsets did. When a few donors were compared, the shared fraction of clonotypes was 5% to 6.5% for naive CD4, roughly 3.4% for naive CD8, about 2.4% for memory CD4, and under 0.5% for memory CD8. Pairwise subsampling indicated that sequencing depth was expected to affect the degree of clonotype sharing among donors. Higher generation probabilities were observed for clonotypes shared by all four sorted-subset donors than for non-shared clonotypes. Sampling was restricted to blood, and TCR repertoires in tissue are likely to differ from TCR repertoires in blood. Because the study included only a small number of donors, the genetic and exposure-history diversity represented was limited. Incomplete sequencing was indicated by rarefaction of sorted-subset datasets, despite the large sequencing depth.

TCR CDR3 regions were amplified from genomic DNA by multiplex PCR using the deep immunoSEQ assay. Extracted genomic DNA from each cell subset was distributed evenly across all wells of several immunoSEQ 96-well plates, and each plate was treated as a replicate. For sorted subsets, about 220 ng of genomic DNA, equivalent to tens of thousands of T cell genomes, went into each replicate PCR. Purified libraries were measured with a Qubit 3.0 fluorometer, size-checked on a Bioanalyzer 2100, and measured again with the KAPA Library Quantification kit. Every immunoSEQ 96-well plate was sequenced on a dedicated single-read 150-cycle Illumina NextSeq 550 flow cell. The study's own analysis went as follows. Because the immunoSEQ output included only junctional sequences and no quality scores, the filtering could not be the same as the filtering used for full-length reads. To assign V/J genes and CDR3, sequences were annotated against IMGT germline references using PyIR, a Python wrapper for IgBLAST v1.9. Reads were removed for weak V/J assignments (E-value above 1e-6), missing CDR3, stop codons, out-of-frame junctions, or ambiguous translated residues. V3J clonotypes were defined as sequences sharing an identical inferred V gene, J gene, and CDR3 amino acid sequence. Percentage overlap between repertoires was calculated by dividing the number of shared unique clonotypes by the size of the smaller repertoire. Repertoire richness was assessed with RTK rarefaction, the Chao1 estimator, and Recon v2.1 estimates of unobserved clonotypes. Generation probabilities were computed with OLGA for all TCRbeta clonotypes obtained by the gDNA method from several donors. TCRdb mirrors the immuneACCESS table, restricted to in-frame sequences. Some clones are absent from its copies; in checked studies, under half trace to an unresolved V gene, and the reason for the others is unknown. V and J calls and clone size are copied from that table; D and trimming were computed from the DNA. This sample gives over 2,000,000 clones in total; just over 90% of them show up just once. About 1.7% of the sample belongs to the ten largest clones.

CD8 naive samples were CD45RO-negative cells positively selected for CCR7, giving a CD45RA+CCR7+ population that excluded TemRA cells. The donors were healthy, HIV-negative adults who had no recently reported acute infections or vaccinations. Only Caucasian adults living in Nashville, Tennessee, USA were represented among the donors. After blood collection by leukapheresis, PBMCs were isolated using Ficoll-Histopaque density gradient centrifugation and then cryopreserved in the vapor phase of liquid nitrogen. Analytical flow cytometry was used to check the purity and quantity of every magnetically sorted T cell population. Genomic DNA was isolated from every sorted fraction and measured by UV absorbance on a Nanodrop 2000c. The CDR3 has 17 amino acids, counting the end cysteine and phenylalanine. Only the CDR3 region is kept as DNA, spanning 51 bases read in frame from base 1. Trimming at the junction amounts to 3 bases on V and 2 bases on J, and the germline ends lie 20 bases apart. Per the germline V gene, MDHEN is the CDR1 and SYDVKM is the CDR2.

In this sample, this clone turned up once. There is no known antigen for this receptor. No much larger clone is present one base from it, and per-base qualities are unavailable. The sequenced sample was naive CD8+ T cells from PBMCs. Reading the label with the study, this specimen's cell subset or site is: CD45RA+CCR7+. The TCR was taken from a man younger than 35 in good health. Some clones in this sample may be carry-over from other donors' samples. This chain is built from TRBV28 and TRBJ2-7; possibly the D gene is TRBD1, per 5 matching bases. The nucleotide sequence reads as follows: TGTGCCAGCAGTTTGAGCAGGGAAAAAAGGGTTCCCTACGAGCAGTACTTC. Protein translation: CASSLSREKRVPYEQYF.